The T cell receptor beta chain described here comes from a study of Graves' ophthalmopathy and Graves' hyperthyroidism (dated by TCRdb to between 2017 and 2018). With regard to the full study: Hyperthyroidism was considered stable if no progression to ophthalmopathy occurred within 18 months of follow-up. The independent validation cohort included roughly 19 hyperthyroidism patients plus 17 patients who later progressed from hyperthyroidism to ophthalmopathy. The study used TCR beta repertoire signatures to distinguish Graves' ophthalmopathy from Graves' hyperthyroidism and to predict progression to ophthalmopathy. To explore V-J signatures distinguishing ophthalmopathy from hyperthyroidism, a discovery set of 100 or so patients (43 ophthalmopathy, about 57 stable hyperthyroidism) was enrolled. In five or six hyperthyroidism patients, T-cell repertoires of thyroid tissue and blood were compared. After sampling, hyperthyroidism patients received methimazole starting at 30 mg daily, and ophthalmopathy patients received high-dose intravenous methylprednisolone. In total, some 140 blood samples were TCR-sequenced: fewer than 50 ophthalmopathy, 80 or so hyperthyroidism and some 17 hyperthyroidism-to-ophthalmopathy patients. Study-wide conclusions, independent of this receptor: In cross-validation, the 13-signature model distinguished ophthalmopathy from stable hyperthyroidism with nearly 90% sensitivity and roughly 81% specificity, and in the test set the corresponding values were about 80% and 75%. Sample size was not predetermined statistically, and investigators were not blinded to group allocation. Among expanded thyroid clonotypes with frequency above 0.001, most also showed up in blood, which suggests that blood repertoires may reflect the thyroid immune response. In validation, the model predicted ophthalmopathy progression with roughly 68% sensitivity and approximately 78% specificity; around twelve predicted patients were CT-confirmed with GO in a median of 6.5 months.

Via the germline V gene, CDR1 is SNHLY and CDR2 FYNNEI. The CDR3 spans 12 residues, from the cysteine through the phenylalanine. Only the CDR3 region is kept as DNA, spanning 36 bases read in frame from base 1. At the junction V is shortened by 0 bases and J by 14 bases, with 11 bases in between. TCR beta CDR3 regions were amplified from RNA transcripts for repertoire sequencing. HTBI primers and the Qiagen OneStep RT-PCR kit were used in a first-round RT-PCR, which was followed by a second-round multiplex PCR, size selection and purification. Libraries were sequenced paired-end with 100 bp reads on an Illumina HiSeq2000. As for how the authors treated the data: SOAPnuke was used to process the reads, throwing out any read that had adapters, had uncalled bases, had a mean Phred below 15, or lacked an exact constant-primer or identifier match. COPE v1.2.5 was used to merge the high-quality paired reads. Each unique nucleotide sequence was treated as a clonotype, and MiTCR v1.1 was used to align the clonotypes to the IMGT TRB V, D and J references. Analysis was restricted to V-J combinations with a frequency above 0.0001, which covered 99.2% of repertoires. A TCR clonal expansion and chaos score per V-J combination was defined as the ratio of F50 clonal expansion to chaos observed in the TCRdist matrix. Welch's t-statistics and random forest were used to narrow the features down to about twelve V-J combinations, which were then fed into a naive Bayes classifier. Thyroid-blood repertoire similarity was quantified with the Morisita-Horn index. TCRdb passed the public sequencing reads through fastp at Q25 and MiXCR, retaining productive beta sequences. Here each entry gathers all rows of one CDR3 protein and keeps the most common genes and DNA. These V and J calls originate from TCRdb's pipeline instead of the authors' own analysis. For this sample the table gives roughly 600,000 distinct CDR3 sequences, of which 35% to 45% were detected only once. Together, the top ten hold roughly 4% of the sample.

The hyperthyroidism patients were 18 to 65 years old and newly diagnosed, with a disease duration of less than 2 months. Patients with other autoimmune diseases, uncontrolled infections, pregnancy or lactation were excluded. Diagnosis was based on clinical symptoms, serum thyroxine, TRAb, thyroid ultrasound and orbital computed tomography. Total RNA was extracted with Trizol reagent and quality-checked on an Agilent 2100 Bioanalyzer. On this clonotype itself: This receptor's antigen is unknown. The sample holds no much larger clone one base away, and base qualities are not on file.

The specimen sequenced was peripheral blood or thyroid tissue (not recorded which). The chain joins TRBV2 to TRBJ1-5; a weak D assignment points to TRBD1 (6 bases agree). The receptor comes from an adult man with Graves' hyperthyroidism. The DNA reads TGTGCCAGCAGTGAAGCACGGGGGCACGAGCATTTT. It translates as CASSEARGHEHF.